This is a list of T cell receptor beta chains from one sample in a study of T cell responses to AZD1222 COVID-19 vaccine. Some clones are missing from TCRdb's copy, which holds only in-frame ones; the method was immunoSEQ multiplex PCR. The sample includes 150,000 or so clones, around 86% of them seen just once. The material was peripheral blood, obtained on day 0 of AZD1222 vaccination. Receptors originate from an adult in good health. The conserved cysteine and the conserved F or W are not part of the CDR3 here. Each record gives: V gene, clone size, CDR3 protein. Expanded clones are given a class, and other clones once, few, many or no size at all.

v_call: TRBV2; clone_size: NA; cdr3_aa: AANPPGGTEAF
v_call: TRBV30; clone_size: NA; cdr3_aa: AWSVRAANEKLF
v_call: TRBV9; clone_size: NA; cdr3_aa: ASSFDETQY
v_call: TRBV10-2; clone_size: NA; cdr3_aa: ASSEGGENQPQH
v_call: TRBV6-2/TRBV6-3; clone_size: few; cdr3_aa: ASSRYQVAGDQETQY
v_call: TRBV19; clone_size: NA; cdr3_aa: ASSVRDRELGWRGRNYGYT
v_call: TRBV12-3/TRBV12-4; clone_size: NA; cdr3_aa: ASSFEGNHEQF
v_call: TRBV21-1; clone_size: NA; cdr3_aa: ASSGEGPGAGNTIY
v_call: TRBV3-1/TRBV3-2; clone_size: NA; cdr3_aa: ASSQGEGKIYGYT
v_call: TRBV6-5; clone_size: NA; cdr3_aa: ASRTSGGRMETQY
v_call: TRBV7-9; clone_size: NA; cdr3_aa: ASSVYGVVGQSNQPQH
v_call: TRBV2; clone_size: NA; cdr3_aa: ASSQTEYSNQPQH
v_call: TRBV7-9; clone_size: few; cdr3_aa: ASSFGWGIQY
v_call: TRBV9; clone_size: NA; cdr3_aa: ASSAYGGGYT
v_call: TRBV11-2; clone_size: NA; cdr3_aa: ASRRVGLPEAF